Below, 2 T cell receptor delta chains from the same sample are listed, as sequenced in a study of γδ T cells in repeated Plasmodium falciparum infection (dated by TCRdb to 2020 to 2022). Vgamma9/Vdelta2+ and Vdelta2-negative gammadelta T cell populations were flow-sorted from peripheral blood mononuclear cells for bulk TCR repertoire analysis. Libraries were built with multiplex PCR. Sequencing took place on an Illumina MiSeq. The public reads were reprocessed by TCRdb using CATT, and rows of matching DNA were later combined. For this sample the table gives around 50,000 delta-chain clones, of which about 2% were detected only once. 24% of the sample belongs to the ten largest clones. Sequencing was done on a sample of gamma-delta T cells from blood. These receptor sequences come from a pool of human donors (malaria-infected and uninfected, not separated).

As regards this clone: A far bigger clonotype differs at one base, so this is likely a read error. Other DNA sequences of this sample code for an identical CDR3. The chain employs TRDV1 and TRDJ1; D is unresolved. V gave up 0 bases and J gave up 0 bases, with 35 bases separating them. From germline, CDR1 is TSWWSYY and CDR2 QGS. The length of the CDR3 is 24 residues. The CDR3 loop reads CALGELKVLEPLPRVRIYTDKLIF. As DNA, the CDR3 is TGTGCTCTTGGGGAACTTAAAGTACTAGAGCCATTACCTCGCGTGCGCATCTACACCGATAAACTCATCTTT.

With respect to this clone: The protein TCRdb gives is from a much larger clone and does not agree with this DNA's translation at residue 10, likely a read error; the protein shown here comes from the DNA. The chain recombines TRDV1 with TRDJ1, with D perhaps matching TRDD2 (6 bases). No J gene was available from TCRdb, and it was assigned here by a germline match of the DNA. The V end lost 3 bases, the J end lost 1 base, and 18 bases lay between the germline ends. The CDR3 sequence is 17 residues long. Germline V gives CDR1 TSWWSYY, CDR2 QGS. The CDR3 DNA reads TGTGCTCTTGGGGAGGCCTTCCCCCCACCGGGCACCGATAAACTCATCTTT. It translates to CALGEAFPPPGTDKLIF.